The 7 T cell receptor beta chains reported below all come from one sample, sequenced in a study of blood T cell repertoires in COVID-19. The method was immunoSEQ multiplex PCR; TCRdb's version includes in-frame clones alone and lacks a portion of them. The data show about 200,000 clones, with roughly 90% seen just once and over 7% held by the top ten. Input material: PBMCs or T cells enriched from blood (not recorded which). These receptor sequences come from a young woman who had recovered from COVID-19.

V gene TRBV24-1 combines with J gene TRBJ2-5; no reliable D call. CDR1 and CDR2 from the germline V gene are KGHDR and SFDVKD. Trimming took 7 bases from V and 4 from J, leaving 12 bases between them. This CDR3 spans 13 amino acids. The CDR3 spells CATSDAARETQYF. The CDR3 region has the DNA TGTGCCACCAGCGACGCGGCGAGAGAGACCCAGTACTTC.

The chain joins TRBV4-1 to TRBJ1-1; 12 positions agree with TRBD1. In germline, CDR1 is MGHRA, CDR2 YSYEKL. V trimming: 2 bases; J trimming: 10 bases; junction bases outside the gene matches: 8. The CDR3 is 15 residues long. The CDR3 nucleotides read TGCGCCAGCAGCCAAACGTCCGGGACAGGGGGCTTAGCTTTCTTT. Its protein is CASSQTSGTGGLAFF.

J is TRBJ1-2 and V is TRBV3-1 (or the pseudogene TRBV3-2); D may be TRBD1 (5 bases). This CDR3 contains 16 residues. Deletions cut 0 bases from V and 8 bases from J, with 19 bases between. Germline V lookup: CDR1 LGHDT, CDR2 YNNKEL (reference sequence). The CDR3 nucleotides are TGTGCCAGCAGCCAAGATTACCGGACAAGACCGAGAGGCTACACCTTC. This encodes CASSQDYRTRPRGYTF.

This chain links TRBV28 with TRBJ2-3, with 12 bases identical to TRBD2. The germline V gene has CDR1 MDHEN and CDR2 SYDVKM. Trimming at V came to 3 bases and at J to 4 bases, leaving 8 bases not matched to a gene. This CDR3 has 17 residues. The CDR3 region has the DNA TGTGCCAGCAGTTTTAACCTAGCGGGGGGGTATGCAGATACGCAGTATTTT. Its translation: CASSFNLAGGYADTQYF.

This sequence joins TRBV5-4 and TRBJ2-3; 12 nucleotides agree with TRBD2. CDR1 and CDR2 from the germline V gene are SGHNT and YYREEE (reference sequence). The trim removed 4 bases at V and 4 bases at J, leaving 4 bases unmatched. This CDR3 spans 15 amino acids. CDR3 sequence reads: CASSPSGGVADTQYF. In nucleotides, the CDR3 is TGTGCCAGCAGCCCTAGCGGGGGGGTCGCAGATACGCAGTATTTT.

V gene TRBV15 combines with J gene TRBJ1-2; no reliable D call. The CDR3 has 16 residues. CDR1 LNHNV and CDR2 YYDKDF come from the germline V gene (reference sequence). Trimming took off 0 bases at V and 4 bases at J, with 15 bases between the two ends. The CDR3 DNA follows: TGTGCCACCAGCAGAGATTTGGTAGGGAGCTTCTATGGCTACACCTTC. This encodes CATSRDLVGSFYGYTF.

This clone was counted a single time. V usage is TRBV19 and J usage is TRBJ1-1, with a possible D match to TRBD1 (6 bases). In germline, CDR1 is LNHDA, CDR2 SQIVND (reference sequence). Trimming left V 4 bases short and J 7 bases short, with 13 bases between. CDR3 length: 13 amino acids. CDR3 DNA: TGTGCCAGTAGTAAGGCAGGGGCTCTTGAAGCTTTCTTT. Its translation is CASSKAGALEAFF.